The next 21 T cell receptor beta chains were all read from a single sample in a study of Ad26.COV2.S vaccination and SARS-CoV-2 variants. The treatment here: 19 received Ad26.COV2.S at low or high dose, single or two shots; a few received placebo; per-sample allocation not given. The samples were gathered on day 63 after the first injection of vaccine or placebo. Sequencing used immunoSEQ multiplex PCR; TCRdb keeps in-frame clones, though not all of them. The sample contains fewer than 900,000 clones, about 90% of which appear only once. The sequenced sample was peripheral blood, obtained in a trial of Ad26.COV2.S vaccine versus placebo. These receptors were obtained from a person between 18 and 65 years old who received the Ad26.COV2.S COVID-19 vaccine or a placebo.

The gene calls are TRBV12-5 and TRBJ2-7; D is perhaps TRBD1 (5 bases). This CDR3 spans 13 amino acids. V was clipped by 2 bases and J by 3 bases, with 8 bases between them. Germline CDR1 is LGHNT and CDR2 is FRNRAP. This CDR3 reads CASGLLTGYEQYF. CDR3 coding DNA: TGTGCTAGTGGTTTGCTCACAGGCTACGAGCAGTACTTC.

The rearrangement uses TRBV2 and TRBJ1-1, with 7 bases identical to TRBD1. The V segment lost 6 bases and the J segment 6 bases; nucleotides outside the gene matches: 7. The CDR3 sequence is 13 residues long. Germline-derived CDR1 and CDR2 are SNHLY and FYNNEI. Written as DNA, the CDR3 is TGTGCCAGCAGGATACAGGGGACGGCTGAAGCTTTCTTT. Protein sequence: CASRIQGTAEAFF.

The chain uses TRBV19 and TRBJ1-2, with D possibly matching TRBD1 (6 bases). The CDR3 contains 14 residues. The V gene's germline CDR1 is LNHDA and CDR2 SQIVND (reference sequence). With 7 bases removed from V and 5 bases from J, the gap between germline ends came to 17 bases. The CDR3 reads CASTSSRGDYGYTF. CDR3 sequence (DNA): TGTGCCAGTACCTCGAGCAGGGGCGATTATGGCTACACCTTC.

The chain links TRBV6-2 or TRBV6-3 to TRBJ1-2; no clear D gene. Trimming stripped 5 bases from V and 8 bases from J, with 15 bases between. The CDR3 loop spans 13 amino acids. Per germline, CDR1 MNHEY and CDR2 SVGEGT. Written as DNA, the CDR3 is TGTGCCAGCAGTCTTTTTGGGCTCGAGGGCTACACCTTC. This gives the protein CASSLFGLEGYTF.

This chain connects TRBV2 to TRBJ1-5; possible D gene TRBD1, 6 bases. The V end was cut by 6 bases, the J end by 5 bases, with 17 bases between. Germline V lookup: CDR1 SNHLY, CDR2 FYNNEI. This CDR3 has 15 residues. The CDR3 region has the DNA TGTGCCAGCAGGGGGGGGCAGGGTCAGCATCAGCCCCAGCATTTT. It encodes CASRGGQGQHQPQHF.

The gene calls are TRBV3-1 (or the pseudogene TRBV3-2) and TRBJ1-1, with TRBD1 as a possible D gene (5 bases). The CDR3 spans 13 residues. CDR1 LGHDT and CDR2 YNNKEL come from the germline V gene (reference sequence). V was trimmed by 2 bases and J by 3 bases, leaving 7 bases between them. This chain's CDR3 is CASSQMGDTEAFF. In DNA, the CDR3 is TGTGCCAGCAGCCAAATGGGGGACACTGAAGCTTTCTTT.

A note on this clone: A junction end diverges from the germline sequence, so it may reflect a read error. The chain has TRBV7-7 and TRBJ2-2; 13 nucleotides align to TRBD2. The CDR3 extends over 18 amino acids. The germline V gene encodes CDR1 SSHAT and CDR2 FNYEAQ (reference sequence). In DNA form, the CDR3 reads TGTGCTAGCAGCTCCGGGACTAGCGGGACTAGGGGCACCGGGGAGCTGTTTTTT. Translation: CASSSGTSGTRGTGELFF.

The rearrangement uses TRBV4-2 and TRBJ2-1; D is perhaps TRBD1 (6 bases). V was cut by 0 bases and J by 4 bases, with 10 bases left in between. The CDR3 consists of 15 residues. Germline CDR1 LGHNA, CDR2 YNFKEQ. The CDR3 protein is CASSQELDRYNEQFF. The CDR3, as DNA: TGTGCCAGCAGCCAAGAGCTCGACAGGTACAATGAGCAGTTCTTC.

This clone was observed a handful of times. This CDR3 is also generated by other DNA sequences in the sample. The CDR3 region has the DNA TGTGCCAGCTCACCGGACAGGGGAGTCTACGAGCAGTACTTC. It encodes CASSPDRGVYEQYF. J is TRBJ2-7 and V is TRBV18, with TRBD1 matching 9 bases. The CDR3 extends over 14 amino acids. The junction had 3 bases not matched to a gene; V was cut back by 3 bases and J by 3 bases. Looked up from germline, CDR1 is KGHSH and CDR2 is LQKENI.

The chain recombines TRBV6-5 with TRBJ1-1, with D hard to call. This CDR3 is built from 13 residues. Trimming took off 6 bases at V and 0 bases at J, with 8 bases between the two ends. Looked up from germline, CDR1 is MNHEY and CDR2 is SVGAGI. The CDR3 here is CASRLTVNTEAFF. In DNA, the CDR3 is TGTGCCAGCAGACTCACTGTGAACACTGAAGCTTTCTTT.

The chain employs TRBV24-1 and TRBJ2-1, with TRBD1 identical over 7 bases. The CDR3 has 16 amino acids. From germline, CDR1 is KGHDR and CDR2 SFDVKD. The junction had 9 bases not matched to a gene; V was cut back by 3 bases and J by 5 bases. The CDR3: CATSDNRDSPDNEQFF. Written as DNA, the CDR3 is TGTGCCACCAGTGATAACCGGGACAGCCCTGACAATGAGCAGTTCTTC.

This chain joins TRBV7-2 and TRBJ1-2; no firm D call. Trimming shortened V by 1 base and J by 8 bases, and 8 bases separated the two germline ends. Germline-derived CDR1 and CDR2 are SGHTA and FQGNSA. The CDR3 length is 12 residues. CDR3 sequence: CASSLGPGGYTF. In nucleotides, the CDR3 is TGTGCCAGCAGCTTAGGCCCGGGAGGCTACACCTTC.

V usage is TRBV9 and J usage is TRBJ2-1, with 15 nucleotides matching TRBD2. Germline assignment: CDR1 SGDLS and CDR2 YYNGEE. Germline trimming cut 5 bases from V and 7 bases from J; bases unmatched to any gene: 4. This CDR3 contains 15 residues. CDR3 bases: TGTGCCAGCAGGCCGGGACTAGCGGGGGGTAATGAGCAGTTCTTC. The encoded protein is CASRPGLAGGNEQFF.

This chain connects TRBV3-1 (or the pseudogene TRBV3-2) to TRBJ2-2, with 8 bases matching TRBD2. Per the germline V gene, CDR1 is LGHDT and CDR2 is YNNKEL (reference sequence). V lost 6 bases to trimming and J lost 8 bases; unmatched junction nucleotides: 8. The length of the CDR3 is 14 residues. The CDR3 nucleotides are TGTGCCAGCAGTAGGGGAGCGGGAGTTGGGGAGCTGTTTTTT. Translation: CASSRGAGVGELFF.

The genes are TRBV19 and TRBJ2-1, with D perhaps matching TRBD2 (5 bases). V lost 0 bases and J 10 bases, leaving 19 bases between the germline ends. Germline lookup yields CDR1 LNHDA and CDR2 SQIVND (reference sequence). The CDR3 contains 16 residues. Here the CDR3 reads CASSIEGGIWGWEQFF. The CDR3 coding sequence is TGTGCCAGTAGTATAGAAGGAGGTATCTGGGGTTGGGAGCAGTTCTTC. The full variable domain, with the rest looked up from reference TRBV19 and TRBJ2-1, is DGGITQSPKYLFRKEGQNVTLSCEQNLNHDAMYWYRQDPGQGLRLIYYSQIVNDFQKGDIAEGYSVSREKKESFPLTVTSAQKNPTAFYLCASSIEGGIWGWEQFFGPGTRLTVL.

This chain links TRBV3-1 (or the pseudogene TRBV3-2) with TRBJ1-2; no clear D gene. Germline assignment: CDR1 LGHDT and CDR2 YNNKEL (reference sequence). The CDR3 is made up of 13 amino acids. Trimming shortened V by 5 bases and J by 3 bases, and 10 bases separated the two germline ends. The CDR3 DNA sequence: TGTGCCAGCAGCGGGCAGGCTTACTATGGCTACACCTTC. Protein sequence: CASSGQAYYGYTF.

The chain recombines TRBV11-2 with TRBJ2-7, with 11 nucleotides matching TRBD1. The CDR3 is 16 residues long. V was pared by 5 bases and J by 0 bases, with 6 bases of the junction left unmatched. The germline V gene has CDR1 SGHAT and CDR2 FQNNGV. The DNA for the CDR3 is TGTGCCAGCAGCAAAAAGGGACAGGGGGTCTCCTACGAGCAGTACTTC. It specifies CASSKKGQGVSYEQYF.

The rearrangement links TRBV5-8 to TRBJ1-6; a possible D gene is TRBD1 (5 bases). V was shortened by 5 bases and J by 7 bases, with 16 bases between the two germline ends. The germline V gene has CDR1 SGHTS and CDR2 YDEGEE. There are 15 residues in the CDR3. CDR3 coding DNA: TGTGCCAGCAGATTGATGGTGACAGCCAATTCACCCCTCCACTTT. Translation: CASRLMVTANSPLHF.

A remark on this clone: Other DNA sequences within the sample encode an identical CDR3. This sequence joins TRBV15 and TRBJ1-1; D gene ambiguous. V gave up 1 base and J gave up 4 bases, with 10 bases separating them. Germline CDR1 reads LNHNV; CDR2 reads YYDKDF (reference sequence). This CDR3 is 14 amino acids long. CDR3 DNA: TGTGCCACCAGCAGAGGGGGATTAGGCACTGAAGCTTTCTTT. The encoded protein is CATSRGGLGTEAFF.

The chain combines TRBV20-1 with TRBJ1-2; no definite D call. V dropped 0 bases and J dropped 8 bases, with 7 bases sitting between them. The germline CDR1 and CDR2 sequences are DFQATT and SNEGSKA (reference sequence). This CDR3 is 11 amino acids long. The CDR3 DNA reads as TGCAGTGCTAGAGACCGTGTCGGCTACACCTTC. As protein: CSARDRVGYTF.

V gene TRBV7-9 combines with J gene TRBJ1-2; D unresolved. Germline V gives CDR1 SEHNR, CDR2 FQNEAQ (reference sequence). This CDR3 spans 13 amino acids. Trimming pared 2 bases from V and 4 bases from J, leaving 8 bases between. This CDR3 is CASSLSQSYGYTF. In DNA, the CDR3 is TGTGCCAGCAGCTTAAGTCAGAGCTATGGCTACACCTTC.